These 2 T cell receptor beta chains came from one sample sequenced in a study of T cells after posttransplantation cyclophosphamide. Profiled with immunoSEQ multiplex PCR; TCRdb holds only in-frame clones, not every one. The sample consists of 1,500 or so clones, about 77% of them appearing once. Treatment was busulfan-fludarabine conditioning, a marrow graft, and cyclophosphamide on days +3 and +4. Material: CD4+ T cells sorted from PBMCs, obtained after allogeneic stem cell transplant with posttransplant cyclophosphamide. The receptor set was obtained from a male patient between 50 and 60 years old who received an allogeneic stem cell transplant from an unrelated donor, was CMV-positive, and had acute GVHD only. T cells may partly derive from the graft donor.

The chain combines TRBV15 with TRBJ2-1; TRBD2 matches 7 bases. Losses at the gene ends were 6 bases for V and 4 bases for J; bases not matched to a gene: 9. The CDR3 is made up of 15 amino acids. Germline V lookup: CDR1 LNHNV, CDR2 YYDKDF (reference sequence). The CDR3 DNA sequence: TGTGCCACCAGAGAGATGGGGGGGAGATACAATGAGCAGTTCTTC. Translated, it gives CATREMGGRYNEQFF.

The chain links TRBV5-1 to TRBJ2-5, with D possibly TRBD2 on 6 matching bases. The CDR3 runs to 14 residues. CDR1 and CDR2 (germline): SGHRS, YFSETQ. V shed 1 base and J shed 2 bases, with 9 bases lying between them. The CDR3 bases are TGCGCCAGCAGCTTGTTGGAGGGACAAGAGACCCAGTACTTC. Translated, it gives CASSLLEGQETQYF.